This T cell receptor (beta chain) was recorded in a study of blood T cell repertoires in COVID-19. The CDR3 runs to 12 residues. Per the germline V gene, CDR1 is SQVTM and CDR2 is ANQGSEA. Trimming stripped 4 bases from V and 1 base from J, with 7 bases between. This clone has only one observation. The data were produced by immunoSEQ multiplex PCR, yet TCRdb's version contains in-frame clones alone and is incomplete. The top ten clones hold about 8% of a sample with approximately 170,000 clones, 80% to 90% of them seen once. The chain carries TRBV29-1 and TRBJ1-1; D remains ambiguous. The material sequenced was PBMCs or T cells enriched from blood (not recorded which). The sequence was collected from a woman aged 45-59 years who had recovered from COVID-19. In nucleotides, the CDR3 is TGCAGCGTTGGCCGGGGGAACACTGAAGCTTTCTTT. As protein: CSVGRGNTEAFF.